This T cell receptor (beta chain) derives from a study of T cells in Graves' hyperthyroidism and ophthalmopathy. Study as a whole: Once the initial diagnosis was made, peripheral blood was obtained before any treatment.

This clonotype was recorded at least ten times. RNA transcripts served as the template for amplifying TCR beta CDR3 regions. Using the HTBI primer set, a first-round RT-PCR was run on the TCR CDR3. TCRdb called the multiplex PCR reads again in MiXCR, with one record for every CDR3 protein. The sample gives roughly 290,000 distinct CDR3 sequences, roughly 15% of which show up once; less than 8% is in the top ten. Deletions cut 1 base from V and 0 bases from J, with 6 bases between. Germline loops: CDR1 MNHEY, CDR2 SVGAGI. This CDR3 is built from 14 residues. Together with thyroid ultrasound, orbital computed tomography, serum thyroxine and TRAb, clinical symptoms were used for diagnoses. An approximately 10 ml volume of fresh peripheral blood provided the PBMCs.

V gene TRBV6-5 combines with J gene TRBJ1-1; possibly TRBD1 for D (5 bases). This clonotype was obtained from a woman aged 40-49 years with Graves' hyperthyroidism. The material sequenced was blood. CDR3 in DNA: TGTGCCAGCAGTTACTGGGGGTTGAACACTGAAGCTTTCTTT. Protein product: CASSYWGLNTEAFF.